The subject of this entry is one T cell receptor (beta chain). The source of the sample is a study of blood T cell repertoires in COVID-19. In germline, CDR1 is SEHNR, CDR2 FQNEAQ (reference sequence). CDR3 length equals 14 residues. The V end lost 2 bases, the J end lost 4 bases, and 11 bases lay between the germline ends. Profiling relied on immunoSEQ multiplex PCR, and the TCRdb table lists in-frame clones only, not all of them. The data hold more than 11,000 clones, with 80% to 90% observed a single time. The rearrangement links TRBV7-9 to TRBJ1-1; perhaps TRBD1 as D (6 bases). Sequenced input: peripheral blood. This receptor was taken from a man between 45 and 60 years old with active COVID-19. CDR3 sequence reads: CASSLTGSPTEAFF. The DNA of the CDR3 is TGTGCCAGCAGCTTAACAGGGAGTCCCACTGAAGCTTTCTTT.